The TCR beta chain described here comes from a study of CD8+ T cells in alopecia areata. Study-level information: Those patients who were treated received oral tofacitinib, which was given at 5 to 10 mg twice daily for moderate-to-severe alopecia areata.

Study-wide findings and caveats: Both scalp clonality and the expanded CD8+ clones among the top 100 showed a significant decrease with tofacitinib. Amid tofacitinib therapy, many expanded lesional clones stayed present in scalp and blood.

This clone was counted once. Its target is not known. Reverse transcribed after extraction, RNA yielded cDNA as the sequencing template. Assay used: immunoSEQ multiplex PCR; TCRdb lists only in-frame clones, some missing. The sample has about 200,000 clones, about three fifths seen once. Sample treatment: oral pan-JAK inhibitor, 5-10 mg twice daily. This CDR3 comprises 17 residues. Deletions cut 8 bases from V and 3 bases from J, with 23 bases between. The sample here was CD4+ T cells sorted from blood, taken at week 24, from a patient treated with tofacitinib. This chain joins TRBV23-1 and TRBJ1-5; tentative D call: TRBD1 (5 bases). TRBV23-1 is noted as an ORF with a role that remains uncertain. The sequence was obtained from a human donor with alopecia areata. The CDR3 region is CASGPLWGGETNQPQHF. The DNA of the CDR3 is TGCGCCAGCGGACCTCTGTGGGGGGGGGAGACCAATCAGCCCCAGCATTTT.